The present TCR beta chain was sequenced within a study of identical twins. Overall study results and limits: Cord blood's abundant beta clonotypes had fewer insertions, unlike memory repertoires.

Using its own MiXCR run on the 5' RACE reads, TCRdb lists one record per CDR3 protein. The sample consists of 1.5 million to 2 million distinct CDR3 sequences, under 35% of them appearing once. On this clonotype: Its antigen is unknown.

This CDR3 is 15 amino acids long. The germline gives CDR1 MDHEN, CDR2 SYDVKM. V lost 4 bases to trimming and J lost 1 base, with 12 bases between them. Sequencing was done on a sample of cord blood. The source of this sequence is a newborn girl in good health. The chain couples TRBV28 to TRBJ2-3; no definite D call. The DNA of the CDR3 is TGTGCCAGCAGTTCCCCGATCGCCCGCACAGATACGCAGTATTTT. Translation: CASSSPIARTDTQYF. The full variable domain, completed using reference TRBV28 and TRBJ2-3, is DVKVTQSSRYLVKRTGEKVFLECVQDMDHENMFWYRQDPGLGLRLIYFSYDVKMKEKGDIPEGYSVSREKKERFSLILESASTNQTSMYLCASSSPIARTDTQYFGPGTRLTVL.